This T cell receptor (beta chain) was identified during a study of blood T cell repertoires in COVID-19 (dated by TCRdb to about 2020). About the full investigation: For ImmuneRACE Cohort 3, a participant was defined as recovered based on two consecutive negative NP/OP PCR tests, clearance by a healthcare professional, or resolution of symptoms. Samples from collaborators originated in the United States, Italy and Spain and spanned both the acute and convalescent phases of COVID-19. The material from the prospective study consisted of cDNA or gDNA derived from T cells, B-cell-depleted T cells, or PBMCs. Subjects who had been exposed to COVID-19, were actively infected with it, or had recovered from it provided the deeply sampled blood TCRbeta repertoires that made up the dataset. A freely available public database, intended as a resource for researchers studying the immune response to SARS-CoV-2, is where the repertoires were released. The samples were drawn from the first 160 participants of the ongoing ImmuneRACE study and from some 1,300 subjects provided by 6 global collaborators. Sample metadata almost always included a de-identified subject ID, COVID-19 status, age in years and sex. Where HLA class I and class II types were available, the types were taken from metadata supplied by the sample provider, not from assay-based typing. Overall study results and their limits: The quantity of clinical and demographic metadata differed by source and by participant and was supplied without curation.

The immunoSEQ Assay, a bias-controlled multiplex PCR, was used to amplify TCRbeta CDR3 regions from genomic DNA. The published analysis was carried out like this. Within the assay, amplification of reference gene primers was used to estimate how many nucleated cells each sample contained. To quantify the absolute abundance of each unique TCRbeta CDR3 rearrangement, sequence reads were collapsed and filtered. For each sample, productive Simpson clonality was calculated as the square root of Simpson's diversity index across productive rearrangements. The immuneACCESS repertoire file appears here via TCRdb, limited to in-frame rearrangements. These files lack a portion of the clones; in checked studies, under half of the deficit traces to unresolved V genes, and the cause of the others is not known. V and J calls and clone size come straight from that table; D and trimming were deduced from the DNA. Within this sample are about 230,000 clones, with roughly 90% of them counted one time only. The ten largest clonotypes hold approximately 2.8% of the sample.

The CDR3 contains 14 residues, cysteine and phenylalanine counted. Only the CDR3 DNA is retained, 42 bases long and in frame from the first base. The germline ends are 14 bases apart after V is trimmed by 9 bases and J by 2 bases. Based on the germline V gene, the CDR1 and CDR2 sequences are SGHTA and FQGNSA. To note about this clone: Its antigen is currently not known. No per-base quality is available; no much larger clone lies one base away.

Participants in the prospective study were enrolled through a virtual design, were aged roughly 18 to 90 years, and lived in under 25 United States geographic areas. In the prospective study, cohorts were assigned on the basis of participant-reported clinical history obtained from a screening survey and a study questionnaire. Each participant in the prospective study had whole blood, serum and a nasopharyngeal or oropharyngeal swab collected by mobile phlebotomists. Over a roughly two-month period, participants in the prospective study had the option of providing additional blood draws and questionnaires. Before DNA extraction, blood samples from the prospective study were shipped at room temperature or frozen.

The chain is encoded by TRBV7-2 joined to TRBJ1-5; possibly the D gene is TRBD1, per 6 matching bases. This receptor was obtained from a woman aged 45-59 years in a cohort exposed to, infected with or recovered from COVID-19 (not recorded which). The material sequenced was PBMCs or T cells enriched from blood (not recorded which). The CDR3 region has the sequence CASEGVFRNQPQHF. The DNA sequence reads TGTGCCAGTGAGGGGGTATTTCGCAATCAGCCCCAGCATTTT.